Below, one T cell receptor (beta chain) is given with its context. HeLa cells expressing allogeneic DPB1 restimulated the approximately 15-day-expanded CD4+ cells for 24 h. Cells were stimulated with HeLa cells transduced with HLA-DPA1/DPB1, HLA-DM, invariant chain and CD80. The CDR3 length is 18 residues. Germline lookup yields CDR1 MGHRA and CDR2 YSYEKL. The ends lost 1 base at V and 0 bases at J; junction bases unmatched: 6. These data belong to a study of T cell repertoires and HLA-DP antigens. Across the study: CD4+ T cells were cocultured with HeLa cells expressing HLA-DP. One alloantigen had about nine groove amino acid differences from self, the other one.

Study-level findings and limits: Total CD4+ responders were stimulated by HeLa antigen-presenting cells. Clones undetected before culture averaged roughly 40% against one allele and approximately 50% against the other.

Using immunoSEQ multiplex PCR, the repertoire was profiled, and TCRdb retains in-frame clones only, with some absent. The repertoire consists of around 2,000 clones, with about 78% occurring once and the leading ten covering 28%. This clonotype was sampled from a woman between 18 and 30 years old in good health and CMV-seronegative. The V call is TRBV4-1, the J call TRBJ2-3, with 11 positions matching TRBD2. Sequencing input: CD137- CD4+ T cells from cultured PBMCs. CDR3 region: CASSQVLAGGPSTDTQYF. The CDR3, as DNA: TGCGCCAGCAGCCAAGTCCTAGCGGGGGGTCCTAGCACAGATACGCAGTATTTT.